A selection of T cell receptor beta chains follows, all from one sample in a study of blood T cell repertoires in COVID-19. Repertoires were generated with immunoSEQ multiplex PCR, while TCRdb's copy carries only in-frame clones and drops some. The data hold about 200,000 clones, with about 86% observed a single time. Sequencing used peripheral blood. The receptor source for this set is a man aged 55 to 70 who had recovered from COVID-19. CDR3s include the opening cysteine and the closing phenylalanine or tryptophan. D genes are given only for firm matches. Rows may omit the clone size; those that give it use once, few, many or a size class.

clone_size: -; d_call: TRBD1; v_call: TRBV18; j_call: TRBJ2-7; cdr3_nt: TGTGCCAGCTCACCGACAGGGCGTTACGAGCAGTACTTC; cdr3_aa: CASSPTGRYEQYF
clone_size: -; d_call: TRBD1; v_call: TRBV7-2; j_call: TRBJ1-6; cdr3_nt: TGTGCCAGCAGCCGTAAGGACAGGAGCTCCTATAATTCACCCCTCCACTTT; cdr3_aa: CASSRKDRSSYNSPLHF
clone_size: -; d_call: -; v_call: TRBV11-2; j_call: TRBJ1-2; cdr3_nt: TGTGCCAGCAGCTTAGAAGGCAGGGACTATGGCTACACCTTC; cdr3_aa: CASSLEGRDYGYTF
clone_size: -; d_call: TRBD1; v_call: TRBV5-4; j_call: TRBJ2-2; cdr3_nt: TGTGCCGGGCGACAGGGAAACACCGGGGAGCTGTTTTTT; cdr3_aa: CAGRQGNTGELFF
clone_size: -; d_call: TRBD1; v_call: TRBV19; j_call: TRBJ2-7; cdr3_nt: TGTGCCAGTAGTATAGGCCGGGACAGGGGTCACGAGCAGTACTTC; cdr3_aa: CASSIGRDRGHEQYF
clone_size: -; d_call: TRBD2; v_call: TRBV30; j_call: TRBJ2-7; cdr3_nt: TGTGCCTGGAAGCCACTAGCGGGGACTACCTACGAGCAGTACTTC; cdr3_aa: CAWKPLAGTTYEQYF
clone_size: -; d_call: -; v_call: TRBV18; j_call: TRBJ1-2; cdr3_nt: TGTGCCAGCTCACCCACAACCGGGACTCAAACGGGCGGCTACACCTTC; cdr3_aa: CASSPTTGTQTGGYTF
clone_size: -; d_call: TRBD2; v_call: TRBV3-1/TRBV3-2; j_call: TRBJ2-7; cdr3_nt: TGTGCCAGCAGCCCCCTCAGCCCCCTAGCGGGAGGGAGGTACGAGCAGTACTTC; cdr3_aa: CASSPLSPLAGGRYEQYF
clone_size: few; d_call: -; v_call: TRBV15; j_call: TRBJ1-1; cdr3_nt: TGTGCCACCAGCAGAGATCAGGTTGAAGCTTTCTTT; cdr3_aa: CATSRDQVEAFF
clone_size: -; d_call: -; v_call: TRBV7-9; j_call: TRBJ1-4; cdr3_nt: TGTGCCAGCACCCCCCGCCAGGGCCCTGAAAAACTGTTTTTT; cdr3_aa: CASTPRQGPEKLFF
clone_size: -; d_call: TRBD1; v_call: TRBV4-2; j_call: TRBJ1-4; cdr3_nt: TGTGCCAGCAGCCAGAACAGGGGGCCTAATGAAAAACTGTTTTTT; cdr3_aa: CASSQNRGPNEKLFF
clone_size: few; d_call: TRBD1; v_call: TRBV19; j_call: TRBJ1-4; cdr3_nt: TGTGCCAGTAGTTTACAGGGGAGTGAAAAACTGTTTTTT; cdr3_aa: CASSLQGSEKLFF
clone_size: -; d_call: -; v_call: TRBV30; j_call: TRBJ1-4; cdr3_nt: TGTGCCTGGAGTGTATTAAGGGGGTACGGCGAAAAACTGTTTTTT; cdr3_aa: CAWSVLRGYGEKLFF
clone_size: -; d_call: -; v_call: TRBV6-5; j_call: TRBJ2-5; cdr3_nt: TGTGCCAGCAGTTCACAGACCCAAGAGACCCAGTACTTC; cdr3_aa: CASSSQTQETQYF
clone_size: -; d_call: -; v_call: TRBV30; j_call: TRBJ1-3; cdr3_nt: TGTGCCTGGAGTACTTACGGGGGATCCGGAAACACCATATATTTT; cdr3_aa: CAWSTYGGSGNTIYF
clone_size: -; d_call: TRBD2; v_call: TRBV5-8; j_call: TRBJ2-2; cdr3_nt: TGTGCCAGCAGCTTACTAGCGGGGGACACCGGGGAGCTGTTTTTT; cdr3_aa: CASSLLAGDTGELFF
clone_size: -; d_call: TRBD1; v_call: TRBV19; j_call: TRBJ1-6; cdr3_nt: TGTGCCAGTAGTCCCTCGACAGGGGGGAATAATTCACCCCTCCACTTT; cdr3_aa: CASSPSTGGNNSPLHF
clone_size: -; d_call: TRBD2; v_call: TRBV30; j_call: TRBJ2-1; cdr3_nt: TGTGCCTGGAGCTCGACTAGCGGGATGAAAGATGAGCAGTTCTTC; cdr3_aa: CAWSSTSGMKDEQFF
clone_size: -; d_call: -; v_call: TRBV18; j_call: TRBJ2-5; cdr3_nt: TGTGCCAGCTCACCACCGCGAGAGACCCAGTACTTC; cdr3_aa: CASSPPRETQYF
clone_size: -; d_call: -; v_call: TRBV29-1; j_call: TRBJ1-4; cdr3_nt: TGCAGCGCGGGGGGGGCGGAAAAACTGTTTTTT; cdr3_aa: CSAGGAEKLFF
clone_size: -; d_call: -; v_call: TRBV18; j_call: TRBJ2-5; cdr3_nt: TGTGCCAGCTCCGCAGGGGTGGAAGAGACCCAGTACTTC; cdr3_aa: CASSAGVEETQYF
clone_size: -; d_call: TRBD1; v_call: TRBV2; j_call: TRBJ1-2; cdr3_nt: TGTGCCAGCAGTGGGACAGGGTCTAACTATGGCTACACCTTC; cdr3_aa: CASSGTGSNYGYTF
clone_size: -; d_call: TRBD1; v_call: TRBV7-6; j_call: TRBJ1-6; cdr3_nt: TGTGCCAGCAGCTACTCTCCGGGACAGGGGTCATCACCCCTCCACTTT; cdr3_aa: CASSYSPGQGSSPLHF
clone_size: -; d_call: -; v_call: TRBV2; j_call: TRBJ2-1; cdr3_nt: TGTGCCAGCAGTGAAAGCGGGCCCTCCCGTCGGCAGTTCTTC; cdr3_aa: CASSESGPSRRQFF